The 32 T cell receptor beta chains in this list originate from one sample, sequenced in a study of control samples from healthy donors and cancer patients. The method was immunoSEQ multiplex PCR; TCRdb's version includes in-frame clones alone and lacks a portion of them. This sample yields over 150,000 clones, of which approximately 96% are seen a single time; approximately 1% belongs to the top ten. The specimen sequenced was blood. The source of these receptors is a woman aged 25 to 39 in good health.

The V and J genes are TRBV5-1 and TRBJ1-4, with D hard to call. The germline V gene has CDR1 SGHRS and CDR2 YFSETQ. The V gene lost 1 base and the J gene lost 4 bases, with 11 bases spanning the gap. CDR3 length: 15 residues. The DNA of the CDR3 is TGCGCCAGCAGCTTGCGCGGGCCCATTAATGAAAAACTGTTTTTT. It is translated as CASSLRGPINEKLFF.

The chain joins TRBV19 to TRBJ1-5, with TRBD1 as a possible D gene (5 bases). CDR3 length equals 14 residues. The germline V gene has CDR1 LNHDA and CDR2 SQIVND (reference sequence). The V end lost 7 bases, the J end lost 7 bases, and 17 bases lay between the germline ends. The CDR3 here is CASTNWGGSQPQHF. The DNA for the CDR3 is TGTGCCAGTACCAACTGGGGGGGTTCGCAGCCCCAGCATTTT.

DNA of the CDR3: TGTGCCAGCAGCCAAGGACCGGGACGAAGCACTGAAGCTTTCTTT. Residues: CASSQGPGRSTEAFF. The chain carries TRBV14 and TRBJ1-1, with D tentatively TRBD1 (5 bases). Trimming shortened V by 1 base and J by 4 bases, and 13 bases separated the two germline ends. This CDR3 spans 15 amino acids. The V gene's germline CDR1 is SGHDN and CDR2 FVKESK.

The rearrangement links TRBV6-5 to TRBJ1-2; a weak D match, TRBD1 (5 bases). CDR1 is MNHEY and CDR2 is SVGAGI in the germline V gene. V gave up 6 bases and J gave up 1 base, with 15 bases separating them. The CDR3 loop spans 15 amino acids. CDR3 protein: CASSRRDGDNYGYTF. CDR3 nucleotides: TGTGCCAGCAGCCGCCGGGACGGAGATAACTATGGCTACACCTTC.

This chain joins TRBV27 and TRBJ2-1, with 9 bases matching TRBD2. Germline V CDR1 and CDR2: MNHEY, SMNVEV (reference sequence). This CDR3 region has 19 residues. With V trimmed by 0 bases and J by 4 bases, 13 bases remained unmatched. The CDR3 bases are TGTGCCAGCAGTTTATCCCACACCCCGGGACTAGCCCCTTACAATGAGCAGTTCTTC. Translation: CASSLSHTPGLAPYNEQFF.

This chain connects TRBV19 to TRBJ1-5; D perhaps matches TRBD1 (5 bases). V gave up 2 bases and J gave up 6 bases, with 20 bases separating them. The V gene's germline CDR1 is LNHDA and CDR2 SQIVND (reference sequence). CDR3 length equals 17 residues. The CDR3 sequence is CASSIKVRGPYGQPQHF. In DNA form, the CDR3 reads TGTGCCAGTAGTATAAAGGTAAGGGGCCCTTACGGTCAGCCCCAGCATTTT.

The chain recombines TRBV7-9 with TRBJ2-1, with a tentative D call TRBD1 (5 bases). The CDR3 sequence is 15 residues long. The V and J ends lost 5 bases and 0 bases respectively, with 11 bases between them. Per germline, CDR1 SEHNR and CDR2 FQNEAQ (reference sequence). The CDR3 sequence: CASSPGDSSYNEQFF. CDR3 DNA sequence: TGTGCCAGCAGCCCAGGCGACAGCTCCTACAATGAGCAGTTCTTC.

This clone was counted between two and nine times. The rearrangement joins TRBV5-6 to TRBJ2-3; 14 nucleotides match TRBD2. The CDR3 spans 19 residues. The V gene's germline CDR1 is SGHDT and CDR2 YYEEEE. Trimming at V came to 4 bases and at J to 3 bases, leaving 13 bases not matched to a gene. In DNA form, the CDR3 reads TGTGCCAGCAGCCCCAGGGAGGGGGGACTAGCGGGAGTGACAGATACGCAGTATTTT. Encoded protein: CASSPREGGLAGVTDTQYF.

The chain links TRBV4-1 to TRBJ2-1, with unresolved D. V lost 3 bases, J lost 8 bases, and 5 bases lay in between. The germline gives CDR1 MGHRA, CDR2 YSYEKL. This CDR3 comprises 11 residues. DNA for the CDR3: TGCGCCAGCAGCCAGAGCTATGAGCAGTTCTTC. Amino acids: CASSQSYEQFF.

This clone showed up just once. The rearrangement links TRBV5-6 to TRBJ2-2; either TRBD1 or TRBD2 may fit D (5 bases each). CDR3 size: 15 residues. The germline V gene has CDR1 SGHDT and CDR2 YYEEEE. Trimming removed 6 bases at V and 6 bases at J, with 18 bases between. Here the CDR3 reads CASTDPGTTSGELFF. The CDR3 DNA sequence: TGTGCCAGCACCGACCCCGGGACCACCTCCGGGGAGCTGTTTTTT.

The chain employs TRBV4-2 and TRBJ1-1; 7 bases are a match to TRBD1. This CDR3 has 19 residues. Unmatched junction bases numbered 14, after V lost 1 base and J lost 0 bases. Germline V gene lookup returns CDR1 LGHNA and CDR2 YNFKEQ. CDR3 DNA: TGTGCCAGCAGCCAAGGGCTTCTTGGGGACAGCCACATGAACACTGAAGCTTTCTTT. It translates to CASSQGLLGDSHMNTEAFF.

CDR3 residues: CASRDIYEQYF. Here the CDR3 DNA reads TGCGCCAGCAGGGACATCTACGAGCAGTACTTC. V gene TRBV10-2 combines with J gene TRBJ2-7, with a possible D match to TRBD1 (5 bases). The germline V gene has CDR1 WSHSY and CDR2 SAAADI. This CDR3 has 11 residues. V gave up 6 bases and J gave up 3 bases, with 6 bases separating them.

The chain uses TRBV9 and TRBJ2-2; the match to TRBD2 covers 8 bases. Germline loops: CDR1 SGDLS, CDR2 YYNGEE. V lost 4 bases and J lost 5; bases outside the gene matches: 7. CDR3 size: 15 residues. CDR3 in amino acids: CASSTSGSSTGELFF. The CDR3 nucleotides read TGTGCCAGCAGCACCAGCGGGAGTAGTACCGGGGAGCTGTTTTTT. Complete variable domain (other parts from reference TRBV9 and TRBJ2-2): DSGVTQTPKHLITATGQRVTLRCSPRSGDLSVYWYQQSLDQGLQFLIQYYNGEERAKGNILERFSAQQFPDLHSELNLSSLELGDSALYFCASSTSGSSTGELFFGEGSRLTVL.

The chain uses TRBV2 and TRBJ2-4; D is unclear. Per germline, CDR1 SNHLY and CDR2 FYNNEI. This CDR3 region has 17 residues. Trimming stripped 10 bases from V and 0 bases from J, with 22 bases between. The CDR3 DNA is TGTGCCACCCTCCGATCCGCACTCGAGTTAGCCAAAAACATTCAGTACTTC. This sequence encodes CATLRSALELAKNIQYF.

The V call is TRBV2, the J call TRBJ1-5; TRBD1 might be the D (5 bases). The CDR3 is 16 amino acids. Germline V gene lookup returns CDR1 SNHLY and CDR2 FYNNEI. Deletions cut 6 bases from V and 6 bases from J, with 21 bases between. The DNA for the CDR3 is TGTGCCAGCAGCGAAATTGGATCGGGGGGAGGTCAGCCCCAGCATTTT. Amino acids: CASSEIGSGGGQPQHF.

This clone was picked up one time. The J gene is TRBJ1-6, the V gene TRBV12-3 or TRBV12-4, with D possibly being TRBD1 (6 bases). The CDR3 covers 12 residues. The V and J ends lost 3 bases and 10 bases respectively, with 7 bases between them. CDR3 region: CASSFGGSPLHF. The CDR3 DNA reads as TGTGCCAGCAGTTTTGGGGGCTCACCCCTCCACTTT.

The CDR3 here is CASSEASGRAADTQYF. CDR3 in DNA: TGTGCCAGCAGTGAAGCTAGCGGGAGGGCCGCAGATACGCAGTATTTT. V usage is TRBV25-1 and J usage is TRBJ2-3; 12 positions agree with TRBD2. The germline CDR1 and CDR2 sequences are MGHDK and SYGVNS. After removal of 2 bases from V and 4 bases from J, the junction contained 4 bases not matched to a gene. The CDR3 length is 16 residues.

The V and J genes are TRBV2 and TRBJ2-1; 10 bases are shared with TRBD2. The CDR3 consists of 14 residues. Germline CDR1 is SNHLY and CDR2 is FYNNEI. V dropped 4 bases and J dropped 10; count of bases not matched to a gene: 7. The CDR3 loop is CASSAASGSSEQFF. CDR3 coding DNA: TGTGCCAGCAGTGCGGCTAGCGGGAGTAGCGAGCAGTTCTTC.

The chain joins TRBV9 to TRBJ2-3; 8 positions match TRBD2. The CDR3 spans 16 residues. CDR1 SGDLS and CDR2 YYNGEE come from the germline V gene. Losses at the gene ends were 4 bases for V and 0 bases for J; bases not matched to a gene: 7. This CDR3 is CASSFPGGKSTDTQYF. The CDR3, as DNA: TGTGCCAGCAGCTTTCCGGGGGGGAAGAGCACAGATACGCAGTATTTT.

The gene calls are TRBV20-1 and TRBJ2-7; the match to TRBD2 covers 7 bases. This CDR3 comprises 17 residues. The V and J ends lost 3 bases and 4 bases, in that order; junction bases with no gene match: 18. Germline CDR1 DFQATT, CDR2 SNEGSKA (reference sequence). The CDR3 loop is CSASQAGVMISGYEQYF. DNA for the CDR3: TGCAGTGCTAGTCAGGCGGGAGTTATGATATCGGGGTACGAGCAGTACTTC.

CDR3 nucleotide sequence: TGTGCCAGCAGTCGACGGGCCCTCTACAATGAGCAGTTCTTC. This sequence encodes CASSRRALYNEQFF. The V call is TRBV27, the J call TRBJ2-1; D call uncertain. The CDR3 extends over 14 amino acids. CDR1 is MNHEY, CDR2 SMNVEV, per germline (reference sequence). Deletions cut 5 bases from V and 3 bases from J, with 11 bases between.

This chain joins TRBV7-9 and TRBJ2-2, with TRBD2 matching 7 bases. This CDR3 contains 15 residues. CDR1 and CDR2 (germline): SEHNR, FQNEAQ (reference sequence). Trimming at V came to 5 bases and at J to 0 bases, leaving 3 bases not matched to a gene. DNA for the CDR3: TGTGCCAGCAGCCCGGGACTATCGAACACCGGGGAGCTGTTTTTT. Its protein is CASSPGLSNTGELFF.

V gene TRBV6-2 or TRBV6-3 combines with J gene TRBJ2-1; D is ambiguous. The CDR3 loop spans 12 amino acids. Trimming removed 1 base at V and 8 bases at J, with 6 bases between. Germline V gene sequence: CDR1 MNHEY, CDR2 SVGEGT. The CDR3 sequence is CASSYLGYEQFF. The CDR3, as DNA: TGTGCCAGCAGTTACTTGGGTTATGAGCAGTTCTTC.

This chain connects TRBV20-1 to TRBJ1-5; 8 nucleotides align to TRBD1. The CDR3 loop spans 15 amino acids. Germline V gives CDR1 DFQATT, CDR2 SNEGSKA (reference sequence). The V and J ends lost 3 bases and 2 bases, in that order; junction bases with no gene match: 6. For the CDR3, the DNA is TGCAGTGCTAGTAGGACAGGGATTGGCAATCAGCCCCAGCATTTT. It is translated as CSASRTGIGNQPQHF.

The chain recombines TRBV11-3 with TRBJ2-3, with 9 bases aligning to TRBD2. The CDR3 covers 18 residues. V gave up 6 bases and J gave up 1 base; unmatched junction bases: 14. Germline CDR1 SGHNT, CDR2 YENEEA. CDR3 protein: CASSPGGGGALGTDTQYF. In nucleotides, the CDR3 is TGTGCCAGCAGTCCCGGGGGCGGGGGGGCCTTGGGCACAGATACGCAGTATTTT. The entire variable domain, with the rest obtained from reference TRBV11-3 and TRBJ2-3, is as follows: EAGVVQSPRYKIIEKKQPVAFWCNPISGHNTLYWYLQNLGQGPELLIRYENEEAVDDSQLPKDRFSAERLKGVDSTLKIQPAELGDSAVYLCASSPGGGGALGTDTQYFGPGTRLTVL.

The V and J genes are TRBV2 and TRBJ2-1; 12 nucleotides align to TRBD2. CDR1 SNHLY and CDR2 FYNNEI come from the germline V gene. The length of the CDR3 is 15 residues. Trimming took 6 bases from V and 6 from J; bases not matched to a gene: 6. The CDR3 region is CASRPTSGRTNEQFF. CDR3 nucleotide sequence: TGTGCCAGCAGACCTACTAGCGGGAGGACCAATGAGCAGTTCTTC. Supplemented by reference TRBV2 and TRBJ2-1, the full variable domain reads EPEVTQTPSHQVTQMGQEVILRCVPISNHLYFYWYRQILGQKVEFLVSFYNNEISEKSEIFDDQFSVERPDGSNFTLKIRSTKLEDSAMYFCASRPTSGRTNEQFFGPGTRLTVL.

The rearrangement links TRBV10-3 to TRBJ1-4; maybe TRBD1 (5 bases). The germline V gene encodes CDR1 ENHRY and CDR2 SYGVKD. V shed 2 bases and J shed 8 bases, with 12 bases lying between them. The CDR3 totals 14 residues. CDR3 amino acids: CAISERRVDEKLFF. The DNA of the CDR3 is TGTGCCATCAGTGAGCGCAGGGTAGACGAAAAACTGTTTTTT.

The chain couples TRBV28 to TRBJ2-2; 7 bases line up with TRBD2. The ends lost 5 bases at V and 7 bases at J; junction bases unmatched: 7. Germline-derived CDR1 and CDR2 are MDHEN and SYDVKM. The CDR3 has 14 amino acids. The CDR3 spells CASSSGGSGGELFF. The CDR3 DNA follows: TGTGCCAGCAGTAGTGGCGGGAGCGGCGGGGAGCTGTTTTTT.

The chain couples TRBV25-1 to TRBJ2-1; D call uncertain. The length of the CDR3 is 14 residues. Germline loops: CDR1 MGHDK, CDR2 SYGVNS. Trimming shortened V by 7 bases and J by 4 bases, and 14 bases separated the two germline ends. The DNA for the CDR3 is TGTGCCAGCATATTTAAAGACCAATACAATGAGCAGTTCTTC. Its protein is CASIFKDQYNEQFF.

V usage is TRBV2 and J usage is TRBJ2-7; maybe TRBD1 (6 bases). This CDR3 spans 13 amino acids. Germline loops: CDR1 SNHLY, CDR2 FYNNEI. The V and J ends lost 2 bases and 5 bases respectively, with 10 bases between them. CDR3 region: CASSESAGDEQYF. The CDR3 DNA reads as TGTGCCAGCAGTGAAAGCGCAGGGGACGAGCAGTACTTC.

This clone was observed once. For the CDR3, the DNA is TGTGCCAGCAGTTCCGTAGGGGGGCCATTCTACAATGAGCAGTTCTTC. Translation gives CASSSVGGPFYNEQFF. The V gene is TRBV11-2, the J gene TRBJ2-1; D tentatively fits TRBD1 or TRBD2 (6 bases each). The germline V gene encodes CDR1 SGHAT and CDR2 FQNNGV. This CDR3 has 16 amino acids. Trimming left V 6 bases short and J 3 bases short, with 18 bases between.

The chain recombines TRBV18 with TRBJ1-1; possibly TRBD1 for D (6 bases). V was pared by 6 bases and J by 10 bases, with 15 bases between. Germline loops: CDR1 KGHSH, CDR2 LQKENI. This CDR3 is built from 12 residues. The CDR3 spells CASSPGGRRAFF. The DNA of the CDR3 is TGTGCCAGCTCCCCTGGGGGGCGCCGAGCTTTCTTT.